This TCR beta chain is drawn from a study of blood T cells in healthy people across ages. Study findings and constraints: Observed TCR beta diversity per million T cells went down as age went up. This fall followed a roughly linear course with age. The authors considered diversity estimates from one million T cells to be underestimates.

RNA extraction gave at least 5.5 micrograms of total RNA per sample. Comments on this clonotype: Its target is not known.

The V and J ends lost 5 bases and 6 bases, in that order; junction bases with no gene match: 10. CDR3 size: 16 residues. CDR1 SGHRS and CDR2 YFSETQ come from the germline V gene. It was with a sample-barcoded 5' primer and a J-beta primer mix that a second PCR of about 7 to 12 cycles was run. The template-switch adaptor, which had 12 random nucleotides, put a tag on each cDNA molecule. A single record per CDR3 protein comes from TCRdb applying MiXCR to the 5' RACE reads. The sample has around 1,700,000 distinct CDR3 sequences, under 30% seen once. Sequenced input: blood. This TCR was sampled from a woman aged 25 to 39 in good health. The genes are TRBV5-1 and TRBJ2-1, with 11 bases fitting TRBD2. CDR3 in DNA: TGCGCCAGCAGTTATTATCCCGGGACTAGCGGCAATGAGCAGTTCTTC. Amino acids: CASSYYPGTSGNEQFF.